These T cell receptor beta chains were read from a single sample in a study of T cells in localized non-small cell lung cancer. Assay used: immunoSEQ multiplex PCR; TCRdb lists only in-frame clones, some missing. The sample contains approximately 30,000 clones, 87% of which appear only once. Sequencing used peripheral blood mononuclear cells, obtained before any cancer treatment. The receptor set was obtained from a man between 40 and 70 years old with stage III lung adenocarcinoma. CDR3s include the opening cysteine and the closing phenylalanine or tryptophan. The D gene is left open where the match is weak. The listing skips clone size in some rows; elsewhere it reads once, few, many or a size class.

length,V,J,D,size,CDR3,DNA
15,TRBV28,TRBJ1-4,TRBD1,-,CASSLLIGQGEKLFF,TGTGCCAGCAGTTTACTTATAGGACAGGGTGAAAAACTGTTTTTT
16,TRBV15,TRBJ2-2,TRBD1,-,CATSTPTGRYTGELFF,TGTGCCACCAGCACCCCGACAGGGCGGTACACCGGGGAGCTGTTTTTT
16,TRBV11-1,TRBJ1-1,-,-,CASSSGTGGFYTEAFF,TGTGCCAGCAGCTCCGGGACGGGTGGTTTTTACACTGAAGCTTTCTTT
12,TRBV6-5,TRBJ2-7,-,few,CASSFRGYEQYF,TGTGCCAGCAGTTTCCGGGGTTACGAGCAGTACTTC
15,TRBV7-2,TRBJ2-5,TRBD2,-,CASSLGSGGKETQYF,TGTGCCAGCAGCTTGGGCAGCGGGGGGAAAGAGACCCAGTACTTC
15,TRBV18,TRBJ2-7,TRBD1,once,CASSPPTGGIYEQYF,TGTGCCAGCTCACCACCGACAGGGGGCATCTACGAGCAGTACTTC
15,TRBV11-2,TRBJ1-6,TRBD1,-,CASSLRGQGSSPLHF,TGTGCCAGCAGCTTACGCGGACAGGGGAGTTCACCCCTCCACTTT
18,TRBV4-3,TRBJ2-1,TRBD2,-,CASSPRLGAGSLYNEQFF,TGCGCCAGCAGCCCCCGTTTAGGAGCGGGGTCCCTCTACAATGAGCAGTTCTTC
17,TRBV25-1,TRBJ2-5,TRBD2,-,CASSESWGLAVQETQYF,TGTGCCAGCAGTGAATCTTGGGGTCTAGCGGTCCAAGAGACCCAGTACTTC
14,TRBV28,TRBJ1-2,-,-,CASSLSGVFYGYTF,TGTGCCAGCAGTTTATCCGGGGTCTTCTATGGCTACACCTTC
17,TRBV19,TRBJ1-1,-,-,CASRPMPGAPWNTEAFF,TGTGCCAGTAGACCTATGCCAGGGGCCCCCTGGAACACTGAAGCTTTCTTT
15,TRBV6-6,TRBJ1-2,-,-,CASSYLRQPNYGYTF,TGTGCCAGCAGTTACTTGCGACAGCCTAACTATGGCTACACCTTC
17,TRBV18,TRBJ1-5,TRBD1,-,CASSPPKRGQGNQPQHF,TGTGCCAGCTCACCACCGAAGAGGGGGCAGGGCAATCAGCCCCAGCATTTT
16,TRBV28,TRBJ1-5,-,-,CAIRRGGAGGNQPQHF,TGTGCCATCCGAAGAGGGGGGGCAGGGGGCAATCAGCCCCAGCATTTT
16,TRBV9,TRBJ1-6,-,-,CASSLDPGQNNSPLHF,TGTGCCAGCAGCTTAGATCCGGGACAAAATAATTCACCCCTCCACTTT
15,TRBV11-3,TRBJ2-3,TRBD2,-,CASSLLAGGSGTQYF,TGTGCCAGCAGCTTACTAGCGGGGGGCTCGGGTACGCAGTATTTT
13,TRBV6-1,TRBJ2-5,-,-,CASKEGAWGTQYF,TGTGCCAGCAAGGAGGGGGCATGGGGGACCCAGTACTTC
15,TRBV12-5,TRBJ1-5,TRBD1,-,CASGSGQGTGWPQHF,TGTGCTAGTGGTTCCGGACAGGGGACCGGATGGCCCCAGCATTTT
17,TRBV7-9,TRBJ2-2,-,-,CASSLTRPNWDTGELFF,TGTGCCAGCAGCTTGACACGGCCGAATTGGGACACCGGGGAGCTGTTTTTT
15,TRBV11-2,TRBJ2-7,TRBD1,-,CASSLLTGQTYEQYF,TGTGCCAGCAGCTTATTAACGGGACAGACCTACGAGCAGTACTTC